These 25 T cell receptor beta chains share one sample of origin, sequenced in a study of blood T cell repertoires in COVID-19. Sequenced by immunoSEQ multiplex PCR; TCRdb stores in-frame clones only, minus some. Among 90,000 to 120,000 clones listed, approximately 81% were seen once. Sample: peripheral blood. These receptors originate from a human donor in a cohort sampled during active COVID-19.

This clone was counted a few times. This chain uses TRBV18 with TRBJ2-2; D may be TRBD1 (6 bases). In germline, CDR1 is KGHSH, CDR2 LQKENI. This CDR3 has 16 residues. The V gene lost 3 bases and the J gene lost 3 bases, with 14 bases spanning the gap. CDR3 DNA: TGTGCCAGCTCACCGTTTGGGGGCGCTGACACCGGGGAGCTGTTTTTT. Encoded protein: CASSPFGGADTGELFF.

The chain uses TRBV3-1 (or the pseudogene TRBV3-2) and TRBJ1-3, with 11 positions matching TRBD1. Germline lookup yields CDR1 LGHDT and CDR2 YNNKEL (reference sequence). Trimming at V came to 6 bases and at J to 4 bases, leaving 11 bases not matched to a gene. The CDR3 contains 17 residues. The CDR3 reads CASRFSRDRGSGNTIYF. CDR3 nucleotide sequence: TGTGCCAGCAGGTTCTCCCGGGACAGGGGGTCCGGAAACACCATATATTTT.

CDR3 DNA sequence: TGTGCCAGTAGTAGTCGGTGGGCAGGGGGCGGTAGCACCGGGGAGCTGTTTTTT. Residues: CASSSRWAGGGSTGELFF. The J gene is TRBJ2-2, the V gene TRBV19; 8 bases match TRBD1. Per germline, CDR1 LNHDA and CDR2 SQIVND (reference sequence). Germline trimming cut 4 bases from V and 4 bases from J; bases unmatched to any gene: 14. This CDR3 region has 18 residues.

The chain combines TRBV7-8 with TRBJ2-1; TRBD2 matches 8 bases. V shed 0 bases and J 5 bases; nucleotides not matched to a gene: 6. The length of the CDR3 is 16 residues. Germline V gives CDR1 SGHVS, CDR2 FQNEAQ. The CDR3 spells CASSLAHGRENNEQFF. In DNA, the CDR3 is TGTGCCAGCAGCTTAGCCCACGGGAGGGAGAACAATGAGCAGTTCTTC.

The V and J genes are TRBV29-1 and TRBJ2-1, with 11 bases fitting TRBD2. The CDR3 sequence is 13 residues long. The ends lost 4 bases at V and 8 bases at J; junction bases unmatched: 4. In germline, CDR1 is SQVTM, CDR2 ANQGSEA. The CDR3 loop is CSVVGLAGDEQFF. The CDR3 region has the DNA TGCAGCGTTGTCGGACTAGCGGGCGATGAGCAGTTCTTC.

Only a few counts were recorded for this clone. This sequence joins TRBV2 and TRBJ1-4; a possible D gene is TRBD1 (6 bases). V was trimmed by 5 bases and J by 4 bases, leaving 11 bases between them. Germline V lookup: CDR1 SNHLY, CDR2 FYNNEI. The CDR3 sequence is 14 residues long. Here the CDR3 reads CASSTGTINEKLFF. The CDR3 DNA reads TGTGCCAGCAGTACAGGGACGATTAATGAAAAACTGTTTTTT. Drawing the rest from reference TRBV2 and TRBJ1-4, the complete variable domain is EPEVTQTPSHQVTQMGQEVILRCVPISNHLYFYWYRQILGQKVEFLVSFYNNEISEKSEIFDDQFSVERPDGSNFTLKIRSTKLEDSAMYFCASSTGTINEKLFFGSGTQLSVL.

The chain is built from TRBV28 and TRBJ2-1, with TRBD2 identical over 10 bases. The V gene's germline CDR1 is MDHEN and CDR2 SYDVKM. Trimming cost V 2 bases and J 7 bases; bases outside gene matches: 11. This CDR3 spans 17 amino acids. DNA for the CDR3: TGTGCCAGCAGTTTACCGAACCCTAGCGGGAGCGGTAATGAGCAGTTCTTC. Translation gives CASSLPNPSGSGNEQFF.

V usage is TRBV11-2 and J usage is TRBJ2-2, with TRBD1 as a possible D gene (5 bases). This CDR3 contains 16 residues. V lost 3 bases and J lost 0, with 11 bases in between. CDR1 SGHAT and CDR2 FQNNGV come from the germline V gene. CDR3 amino acids: CASSLFSGTNTGELFF. The CDR3 DNA reads as TGTGCCAGCAGCTTGTTTTCAGGGACGAACACCGGGGAGCTGTTTTTT.

V gene TRBV2 combines with J gene TRBJ2-1; TRBD2 matches at 14 bases. Germline lookup yields CDR1 SNHLY and CDR2 FYNNEI. The CDR3 runs to 20 residues. V dropped 2 bases and J dropped 4; count of bases not matched to a gene: 13. CDR3 sequence (DNA): TGTGCCAGCAGTGAACAGTGGGGAGGGACTAGCGGGAGATGGTACAATGAGCAGTTCTTC. It is translated as CASSEQWGGTSGRWYNEQFF.

The chain links TRBV18 to TRBJ1-1, with 11 positions matching TRBD1. There are 15 residues in the CDR3. Trimming at V came to 2 bases and at J to 3 bases, leaving 2 bases not matched to a gene. Germline V CDR1 and CDR2: KGHSH, LQKENI. The CDR3 protein is CASSPGQGADTEAFF. CDR3 bases: TGTGCCAGCTCACCAGGACAGGGGGCGGACACTGAAGCTTTCTTT.

This chain joins TRBV7-8 and TRBJ2-7; D not resolved. Per the germline V gene, CDR1 is SGHVS and CDR2 is FQNEAQ. Deletions cut 3 bases from V and 2 bases from J, with 11 bases between. This CDR3 contains 14 residues. DNA for the CDR3: TGTGCCAGCAGCTTTAACTATCCCCCCTACGAGCAGTACTTC. Protein product: CASSFNYPPYEQYF.

A single count supports this clone. The V call is TRBV19, the J call TRBJ2-1, with 9 positions matching TRBD2. Trimming removed 9 bases from V and 7 bases from J; junction bases left unmatched: 13. The CDR3 is made up of 15 amino acids. The germline V gene encodes CDR1 LNHDA and CDR2 SQIVND (reference sequence). The CDR3 loop is CASAEAGGPRNEQFF. As DNA, the CDR3 is TGTGCCAGCGCCGAGGCGGGAGGGCCTCGGAATGAGCAGTTCTTC.

This chain uses TRBV5-4 with TRBJ1-5, with D tentatively TRBD1 (5 bases). Per germline, CDR1 SGHNT and CDR2 YYREEE (reference sequence). The CDR3 runs to 17 residues. V lost 0 bases, J lost 4 bases, and 17 bases lay in between. CDR3 sequence: CASSLDGPAGGNQPQHF. The DNA for the CDR3 is TGTGCCAGCAGCTTGGACGGACCCGCCGGGGGAAATCAGCCCCAGCATTTT.

V is TRBV5-1 and J is TRBJ2-1; D uncertain. Germline V gene sequence: CDR1 SGHRS, CDR2 YFSETQ. Trimming left V 4 bases short and J 4 bases short, with 9 bases between. The CDR3 runs 13 residues. The CDR3 reads CASSGDTYNEQFF. CDR3 sequence (DNA): TGCGCCAGCAGCGGCGACACGTACAATGAGCAGTTCTTC.

The gene calls are TRBV28 and TRBJ2-1, with D maybe TRBD2 (5 bases). CDR1 MDHEN and CDR2 SYDVKM come from the germline V gene. CDR3 length: 14 residues. Trimming removed 6 bases from V and 6 bases from J, with 15 bases in between. The CDR3 region has the DNA TGTGCCAGCAGGCCGGGATTCGCAACCAATGAGCAGTTCTTC. It is translated as CASRPGFATNEQFF.

The V gene is TRBV6-7, the J gene TRBJ2-1; TRBD2 matches at 11 bases. TRBV6-7 is reported as an ORF; its role is uncertain. Trimming removed 5 bases from V and 0 bases from J; junction bases left unmatched: 12. This CDR3 spans 19 amino acids. The CDR3 loop is CASSIISSGRRGSYNEQFF. Written as DNA, the CDR3 is TGTGCCAGCAGTATTATCTCTAGCGGGAGGAGAGGCTCCTACAATGAGCAGTTCTTC.

The chain combines TRBV24-1 with TRBJ2-5; tentatively, D is TRBD1 (6 bases). Per the germline V gene, CDR1 is KGHDR and CDR2 is SFDVKD. This CDR3 spans 14 amino acids. Trimming shortened V by 4 bases and J by 4 bases, and 12 bases separated the two germline ends. The CDR3 DNA follows: TGTGCCACCAGTGAACAGGGTAGCTCAGAGACCCAGTACTTC. Amino acid sequence: CATSEQGSSETQYF.

This chain uses TRBV4-1 with TRBJ2-7; D possibly corresponds to TRBD2 (5 bases). V was shortened by 0 bases and J by 0 bases, with 9 bases between the two germline ends. The CDR3 spans 15 residues. Germline V CDR1 and CDR2: MGHRA, YSYEKL. The CDR3 loop is CASSQDGGSSYEQYF. The CDR3 DNA follows: TGCGCCAGCAGCCAAGATGGTGGGAGCTCCTACGAGCAGTACTTC.

The J gene is TRBJ2-1, the V gene TRBV30; tentative D call: TRBD2 (6 bases). From germline, CDR1 is GTSNPN and CDR2 SVGIG (reference sequence). Trimming removed 5 bases at V and 3 bases at J, with 11 bases between. The CDR3 loop spans 13 amino acids. The chain's CDR3 is CAWFREIYNEQFF. The CDR3, as DNA: TGTGCCTGGTTCCGGGAGATCTACAATGAGCAGTTCTTC.

The V gene is TRBV3-1 (or the pseudogene TRBV3-2), the J gene TRBJ1-2, with 11 bases lining up with TRBD1. The CDR3 extends over 18 amino acids. CDR1 LGHDT and CDR2 YNNKEL come from the germline V gene (reference sequence). V was pared by 3 bases and J by 3 bases, with 12 bases of the junction left unmatched. The CDR3: CASSHPWTGGVIDYGYTF. The DNA of the CDR3 is TGTGCCAGCAGCCATCCGTGGACAGGGGGCGTTATCGACTATGGCTACACCTTC.

V gene TRBV5-4 combines with J gene TRBJ2-1; no firm D call. Germline V lookup: CDR1 SGHNT, CDR2 YYREEE (reference sequence). V lost 0 bases, J lost 0 bases, and 7 bases lay in between. There are 15 residues in the CDR3. CDR3 sequence (DNA): TGTGCCAGCAGCTTGGGACTGATCTCCTACAATGAGCAGTTCTTC. Protein: CASSLGLISYNEQFF.

This clone was observed a few times. The V and J genes are TRBV6-2 or TRBV6-3 and TRBJ2-2, with 13 bases that match TRBD2. CDR3 length: 15 residues. From germline, CDR1 is MNHEY and CDR2 SVGEGT. V was pared by 3 bases and J by 6 bases, with 1 base of the junction left unmatched. The CDR3 protein is CASSYTSGRAGELFF. The CDR3 nucleotides are TGTGCCAGCAGTTATACTAGCGGGAGGGCCGGGGAGCTGTTTTTT.

The chain recombines TRBV19 with TRBJ1-2, with 8 nucleotides matching TRBD1. Germline-derived CDR1 and CDR2 are LNHDA and SQIVND (reference sequence). This CDR3 region has 15 residues. Unmatched junction bases numbered 8, after V lost 5 bases and J lost 3 bases. CDR3 nucleotides: TGTGCCAGTAGTCTCCCGGACAGGGTGGACTATGGCTACACCTTC. Its translation: CASSLPDRVDYGYTF.

The chain carries TRBV28 and TRBJ1-1; no firm D call. This CDR3 contains 12 residues. Germline CDR1 MDHEN, CDR2 SYDVKM. Trimming left V 7 bases short and J 6 bases short, with 12 bases between. Here the CDR3 DNA reads TGTGCCAGCAAATCGGAGTTTGCTGAAGCTTTCTTT. Translation gives CASKSEFAEAFF.

The genes are TRBV3-1 (or the pseudogene TRBV3-2) and TRBJ2-6, with D possibly matching TRBD2 (6 bases). Germline V gene data show CDR1 as LGHDT and CDR2 as YNNKEL (reference sequence). The CDR3 is 21 amino acids. Trimming took off 0 bases at V and 4 bases at J, with 25 bases between the two ends. The CDR3 bases are TGTGCCAGCAGCCAAGAGCGGGGTAGTCCTGCTCTCGGTAACGGGGCCAACGTCCTGACTTTC. Its translation: CASSQERGSPALGNGANVLTF.